This TCR beta chain was obtained from a study of blood T cell repertoires in COVID-19. Whole-study context: Acute and convalescent COVID-19 samples came from the United States, Italy and Spain.

Here immunoSEQ multiplex PCR was the method, and the copy in TCRdb shows in-frame clones only, minus some. Here the sample spans about 210,000 clones, approximately 84% being singletons. Germline V gene data show CDR1 as MNHNS and CDR2 as SASEGT. The V end was cut by 1 base, the J end by 5 bases, with 15 bases between. CDR3 length: 16 amino acids. The sequence was collected from an elderly woman with COVID-19, enrolled during active disease. The sequenced material came from peripheral blood. V usage is TRBV6-1 and J usage is TRBJ2-1, with TRBD1 as a possible D gene (5 bases). CDR3 protein: CASSEGAGWKDNEQFF. Here the CDR3 DNA reads TGTGCCAGCAGTGAAGGGGCAGGGTGGAAGGACAATGAGCAGTTCTTC.